One and the same sample provided the 30 T cell receptor beta chains below, sequenced in a study of T-cell memory formation after mild COVID-19. TCRdb processed the 5' RACE reads anew with MiXCR; each CDR3 protein has one entry. The sample holds under 70,000 distinct CDR3 sequences; around 10% are singletons and the top ten take about 1%. Sequences were obtained from PBMCs or a T cell subset sorted from them (not recorded which). The receptors come from a man between 18 and 35 years old who had mild COVID-19 (a few samples of this study predate the infection). Cell type and time point are not known.

This clonotype was observed many times. J is TRBJ1-6 and V is TRBV7-3; D is undetermined. CDR1 SGHTA and CDR2 FQGTGA come from the germline V gene. The CDR3 length is 15 residues. V was shortened by 2 bases and J by 7 bases, with 12 bases between the two germline ends. This chain's CDR3 is CASSLDLGRNSPLHF. CDR3 DNA sequence: TGTGCCAGCAGCTTAGACCTGGGGAGAAATTCACCCCTCCACTTT.

This clonotype occurred a few times. The V gene is TRBV28, the J gene TRBJ2-3; 11 bases fit TRBD2. The CDR3 extends over 17 amino acids. The V segment lost 3 bases and the J segment 6 bases; nucleotides outside the gene matches: 11. The germline gives CDR1 MDHEN, CDR2 SYDVKM. CDR3 nucleotides: TGTGCCAGCAGTTTGTTTCGACGTAGCGGGGGGGTGGATACGCAGTATTTT. Amino acid sequence: CASSLFRRSGGVDTQYF.

This clonotype was detected many times. The rearrangement links TRBV5-1 to TRBJ1-6; D unclear. Trimming took 2 bases from V and 7 from J, leaving 4 bases between them. Germline CDR1 is SGHRS and CDR2 is YFSETQ. There are 12 residues in the CDR3. CDR3 sequence reads: CASSFANSPLHF. CDR3 sequence (DNA): TGCGCCAGCAGCTTTGCGAATTCACCCCTCCACTTT.

This clonotype was seen ten or more times. V is TRBV11-2 and J is TRBJ2-3; 9 bases are shared with TRBD1. Per the germline V gene, CDR1 is SGHAT and CDR2 is FQNNGV. CDR3 length: 16 residues. Trimming cost V 6 bases and J 2 bases; bases outside gene matches: 9. For the CDR3, the DNA is TGTGCCAGCAGACCCAACAGGGGGCCATACACAGATACGCAGTATTTT. Protein: CASRPNRGPYTDTQYF.

The table lists this clonotype with a few counts. The genes are TRBV6-1 and TRBJ2-7; 7 bases agree with TRBD2. Germline CDR1 is MNHNS and CDR2 is SASEGT. After removal of 5 bases from V and 1 base from J, the junction contained 2 bases not matched to a gene. The CDR3 spans 13 residues. The CDR3 DNA reads as TGTGCCAGCAGTCTAGCGGATTCCTACGAGCAGTACGTC. Protein product: CASSLADSYEQYV.

This clonotype was recorded at least ten times. The chain employs TRBV5-1 and TRBJ2-4, with D possibly TRBD2 on 5 matching bases. Trimming cost V 0 bases and J 7 bases, with 8 bases left between them. There are 13 residues in the CDR3. CDR1 SGHRS and CDR2 YFSETQ come from the germline V gene. Here the CDR3 reads CASSLDPGNIQYF. The CDR3 DNA reads as TGCGCCAGCAGCTTGGACCCGGGGAACATTCAGTACTTC.

There are a few counts of this clonotype. The junction does not match germline at one end; this may be a read error. The chain uses TRBV5-1 and TRBJ2-7, with 10 bases that match TRBD2. The CDR3 extends over 14 amino acids. CDR1 SGHRS and CDR2 YFSETQ come from the germline V gene. Here the CDR3 DNA reads TGCGCCAGCAGCCCCGGACTAGCGGCGATCAATACCGACTTC. This gives the protein CASSPGLAAINTDF.

This clonotype was detected a few times. The chain combines TRBV29-1 with TRBJ1-2; weak D call: TRBD1 (6 bases). The CDR3 loop spans 14 amino acids. V dropped 0 bases and J dropped 3 bases, with 11 bases sitting between them. The germline gives CDR1 SQVTM, CDR2 ANQGSEA. The DNA of the CDR3 is TGCAGCGTTGAAGATTTGCCAGGGGACTATGGCTACACCTTC. Translating gives CSVEDLPGDYGYTF. Full variable domain (remainder filled in from reference TRBV29-1 and TRBJ1-2): SAVISQKPSRDICQRGTSLTIQCQVDSQVTMMFWYRQQPGQSLTLIATANQGSEATYESGFVIDKFPISRPNLTFSTLTVSNMSPEDSSIYLCSVEDLPGDYGYTFGSGTRLTVV.

This chain links TRBV4-2 with TRBJ2-1; 9 bases line up with TRBD1. The germline V gene encodes CDR1 LGHNA and CDR2 YNFKEQ. The CDR3 runs 15 residues. The junction had 3 bases not matched to a gene; V was cut back by 1 base and J by 5 bases. Here the CDR3 reads CASSQGQGEHNEQFF. The CDR3 nucleotides are TGTGCCAGCAGCCAAGGACAGGGGGAACACAATGAGCAGTTCTTC.

This clonotype was found many times. The genes are TRBV7-9 and TRBJ2-7; 7 nucleotides line up with TRBD1. The V segment lost 4 bases and the J segment 6 bases; nucleotides outside the gene matches: 6. CDR1 is SEHNR and CDR2 is FQNEAQ in the germline V gene (reference sequence). This CDR3 has 13 amino acids. This CDR3 reads CASSSQTGPEQYV. DNA for the CDR3: TGTGCCAGCAGCTCGCAGACAGGGCCCGAGCAGTACGTC.

This clonotype is termed medium-sized. The chain couples TRBV11-2 to TRBJ2-3, with D maybe TRBD1 (5 bases). Germline CDR1 SGHAT, CDR2 FQNNGV. CDR3 length: 15 residues. Trimming pared 6 bases from V and 2 bases from J, leaving 15 bases between. The DNA of the CDR3 is TGTGCCAGCAGGGGTCTCAGGGTCCACACAGATACGCAGTATTTT. Translated, it gives CASRGLRVHTDTQYF.

This clonotype was observed many times. This chain's CDR3 is CASKLDPRSTEAFF. DNA for the CDR3: TGTGCCAGCAAACTAGACCCCCGGAGCACTGAAGCTTTCTTT. The rearrangement joins TRBV12-3 or TRBV12-4 to TRBJ1-1; D is uncertain. This CDR3 comprises 14 residues. Trimming took off 7 bases at V and 4 bases at J, with 16 bases between the two ends.

A few counts support this clonotype. J is TRBJ2-5 and V is TRBV5-1; D is unresolved. The CDR3 extends over 14 amino acids. CDR1 is SGHRS and CDR2 is YFSETQ in the germline V gene. Trimming shortened V by 0 bases and J by 1 base, and 7 bases separated the two germline ends. CDR3 in amino acids: CASSLGQIQETQYF. CDR3 in DNA: TGCGCCAGCAGCTTGGGGCAAATCCAAGAGACCCAGTACTTC.

This clonotype was detected a few times. V is TRBV19 and J is TRBJ2-7; D remains ambiguous. This CDR3 is 13 amino acids long. Germline V lookup: CDR1 LNHDA, CDR2 SQIVND (reference sequence). The V and J ends lost 4 bases and 2 bases respectively, with 9 bases between them. CDR3 coding DNA: TGTGCCAGTAGTAGACTCTTCCCCTACGAGCAGTACTTC. It translates to CASSRLFPYEQYF.

The chain combines TRBV7-2 with TRBJ2-1, with D hard to call. From germline, CDR1 is SGHTA and CDR2 FQGNSA. CDR3 length: 14 residues. The V end lost 7 bases, the J end lost 2 bases, and 12 bases lay between the germline ends. CDR3 DNA sequence: TGTGCCAGCACCCCCGACTGGACCTACAATGAGCAGTTCTTC. Translated: CASTPDWTYNEQFF.

DNA of the CDR3: TGTGCCAGCAGTCCACGGACTAGCGGGACCTATAGCACAGATACGCAGTATTTT. It specifies CASSPRTSGTYSTDTQYF. The chain links TRBV6-2 or TRBV6-3 to TRBJ2-3; 12 bases agree with TRBD2. This CDR3 comprises 18 residues. CDR1 and CDR2 (germline): MNHEY, SVGEGT. V gave up 5 bases and J gave up 0 bases; unmatched junction bases: 9.

This clonotype was observed a few times. This chain uses TRBV5-6 with TRBJ2-7; 7 bases map to TRBD1. Trimming took 4 bases from V and 3 from J; bases not matched to a gene: 7. The CDR3 sequence is 14 residues long. Germline CDR1 SGHDT, CDR2 YYEEEE. The CDR3 loop reads CASSAGTALYEQYF. DNA for the CDR3: TGTGCCAGCAGCGCAGGGACAGCCCTCTACGAGCAGTACTTC.

In its sample, this clonotype was seen many times. The V call is TRBV11-2, the J call TRBJ2-1; D gene uncertain. Germline V gene lookup returns CDR1 SGHAT and CDR2 FQNNGV. V was clipped by 3 bases and J by 5 bases, with 17 bases between them. The CDR3 runs 16 residues. CDR3 residues: CASSFVRSSKHNEQFF. Here the CDR3 DNA reads TGTGCCAGCAGCTTTGTGCGGTCTTCAAAGCACAATGAGCAGTTCTTC.

The chain employs TRBV6-1 and TRBJ1-5; D may be TRBD1 (5 bases). CDR1 MNHNS and CDR2 SASEGT come from the germline V gene. The germline V and J ends were trimmed by 4 bases and 3 bases, with 16 bases remaining between them. The CDR3 extends over 16 amino acids. The CDR3, as DNA: TGTGCCAGCAGTGTTAGGGGACCCTACGACAATCAGCCCCAGCATTTT. Its translation is CASSVRGPYDNQPQHF.

This clonotype has at least ten counts. The chain links TRBV5-1 to TRBJ2-4, with D perhaps matching TRBD2 (6 bases). The ends were cut back, 3 bases at V and 1 base at J, with 17 bases in the middle. CDR3 length: 17 amino acids. Germline CDR1 and CDR2: SGHRS and YFSETQ. CDR3 DNA: TGCGCCAGCAGCTCGGACCTACGCGGGGTGGCCAAAAACATTCAGTACTTC. Its translation is CASSSDLRGVAKNIQYF.

This clonotype was seen a few times. The chain employs TRBV7-3 and TRBJ1-2, with TRBD1 identical over 9 bases. The CDR3 sequence is 14 residues long. The germline V gene encodes CDR1 SGHTA and CDR2 FQGTGA. With V trimmed by 4 bases and J by 7 bases, 7 bases remained unmatched. CDR3 residues: CASSSGTGLGGYTF. The CDR3, as DNA: TGTGCCAGCAGCTCAGGGACAGGGTTGGGTGGCTACACCTTC.

This clonotype was observed many times. V is TRBV20-1 and J is TRBJ2-1; unclear D gene. Germline CDR1 and CDR2: DFQATT and SNEGSKA (reference sequence). V was cut by 1 base and J by 1 base, with 5 bases left in between. This CDR3 has 13 amino acids. The CDR3 here is CSARVGSYNEQFF. The CDR3 DNA is TGCAGTGCTAGAGTGGGGTCCTACAATGAGCAGTTCTTC.

The rearrangement joins TRBV12-3 or TRBV12-4 to TRBJ1-1, with D hard to call. The CDR3 has 13 amino acids. The V end was cut by 5 bases, the J end by 7 bases, with 14 bases between. The CDR3: CASSRRVTHEAFF. CDR3 bases: TGTGCCAGCAGTCGTCGGGTAACCCATGAAGCTTTCTTT.

This clonotype was detected ten times or more. The gene calls are TRBV20-1 and TRBJ2-7; D gene ambiguous. Trimming cost V 5 bases and J 7 bases, with 21 bases left between them. This CDR3 region has 14 residues. The germline V gene has CDR1 DFQATT and CDR2 SNEGSKA (reference sequence). CDR3 sequence reads: CSARFPGPGGEQYV. Here the CDR3 DNA reads TGCAGTGCTCGATTTCCTGGACCCGGTGGAGAGCAGTACGTC.

This clonotype occurred many times. The chain combines TRBV20-1 with TRBJ2-1; D is possibly TRBD2 (6 bases). The V and J ends lost 6 bases and 10 bases respectively, with 13 bases between them. The CDR3 length is 11 residues. CDR1 and CDR2 (germline): DFQATT, SNEGSKA (reference sequence). The DNA of the CDR3 is TGCAGTGCCGTCCCGGGAGAGGAGCAGTTCTTC. Protein product: CSAVPGEEQFF.

This clonotype was found a few times. V usage is TRBV20-1 and J usage is TRBJ2-2; D uncertain. The CDR3 sequence is 14 residues long. Germline assignment: CDR1 DFQATT and CDR2 SNEGSKA (reference sequence). V was shortened by 4 bases and J by 4 bases, with 13 bases between the two germline ends. The chain's CDR3 is CSATLPRGTGELFF. CDR3 coding DNA: TGCAGTGCTACACTTCCCAGAGGCACCGGGGAGCTGTTTTTT.

In this sample, this clonotype turned up many times. V usage is TRBV2 and J usage is TRBJ2-7; TRBD1 might be the D (6 bases). Trimming pared 7 bases from V and 4 bases from J, leaving 29 bases between. The CDR3 spans 18 residues. Germline-derived CDR1 and CDR2 are SNHLY and FYNNEI. In nucleotides, the CDR3 is TGTGCCAGCACCATTGGAGGTAACAGGGCCCCCGACTCTTACGAGCAGTACGTC. It codes for CASTIGGNRAPDSYEQYV.

The CDR3 here is CASRAGSQETQYF. CDR3 nucleotide sequence: TGTGCCAGCAGAGCGGGGTCGCAAGAGACCCAGTACTTC. The chain joins TRBV6-6 to TRBJ2-5; 7 bases align to TRBD2. In germline, CDR1 is MNHNY, CDR2 SVGAGI (reference sequence). J gave up 2 bases and V 6 bases, and 3 bases lay outside the gene matches. The CDR3 length is 13 residues.

In its sample, this clonotype was seen many times. The chain has TRBV7-2 and TRBJ1-6; no reliable D call. Trimming cost V 6 bases and J 1 base, with 4 bases left between them. Per the germline V gene, CDR1 is SGHTA and CDR2 is FQGNSA. CDR3 length: 13 residues. DNA of the CDR3: TGTGCCAGCAGTTTATCCTATAATTCACCCCTCCACTTT. Amino acid sequence: CASSLSYNSPLHF. Supplemented by reference TRBV7-2 and TRBJ1-6, the full variable domain reads GAGVSQSPSNKVTEKGKDVELRCDPISGHTALYWYRQSLGQGLEFLIYFQGNSAPDKSGLPSDRFSAERTGGSVSTLTIQRTQQEDSAVYLCASSLSYNSPLHFGNGTRLTVT.

The rearrangement joins TRBV4-2 to TRBJ2-3; possible D gene TRBD1, 5 bases. CDR1 is LGHNA, CDR2 YNFKEQ, per germline. CDR3 size: 16 residues. V dropped 2 bases and J dropped 9 bases, with 21 bases sitting between them. CDR3 amino acids: CASSQQRQAPQGTQYF. CDR3 nucleotides: TGTGCCAGCAGCCAACAACGCCAAGCGCCTCAGGGAACGCAGTATTTT.